The 32 T cell receptor beta chains below come from one sample, sequenced in a study of blood T cell repertoires in COVID-19. Clones were sequenced by immunoSEQ multiplex PCR, and TCRdb holds only the in-frame ones, with some missing. Of about 39,000 clones in the sample, over 85% were seen once. Specimen: peripheral blood. The receptor source for this set is a human donor with active COVID-19. The donor label of this sample is uncertain.

The V call is TRBV29-1, the J call TRBJ1-1, with D perhaps matching TRBD1 (5 bases). Germline V CDR1 and CDR2: SQVTM, ANQGSEA. The CDR3 contains 13 residues. Trimming removed 7 bases from V and 1 base from J, with 13 bases in between. CDR3 in DNA: TGCAGCGCCCCGTGGGGGGGGAACACTGAAGCTTTCTTT. As protein: CSAPWGGNTEAFF.

CDR3 in DNA: TGTGCCAGCAGCCGCGCGGAGACCCAGTACTTC. Translated: CASSRAETQYF. The chain carries TRBV3-1 (or the pseudogene TRBV3-2) and TRBJ2-5; D not certain. Germline V gene sequence: CDR1 LGHDT, CDR2 YNNKEL (reference sequence). Trimming cost V 4 bases and J 5 bases, with 5 bases left between them. This CDR3 is 11 amino acids long.

This chain links TRBV5-1 with TRBJ1-2; D is undetermined. Trimming removed 4 bases from V and 8 bases from J, with 18 bases in between. This CDR3 comprises 14 residues. The V gene's germline CDR1 is SGHRS and CDR2 YFSETQ. The DNA for the CDR3 is TGCGCCAGCAGCCCCAATGGGTGGAGTATAGGCTACACCTTC. Protein product: CASSPNGWSIGYTF.

The table lists this clone with a few counts. This chain connects TRBV2 to TRBJ2-7; D gene uncertain. V shed 0 bases and J shed 2 bases, with 8 bases lying between them. Germline lookup yields CDR1 SNHLY and CDR2 FYNNEI. The CDR3 has 14 amino acids. Here the CDR3 reads CASSEALGPYEQYF. CDR3 DNA: TGTGCCAGCAGTGAAGCCTTGGGCCCCTACGAGCAGTACTTC. Supplemented by reference TRBV2 and TRBJ2-7, the full variable domain reads EPEVTQTPSHQVTQMGQEVILRCVPISNHLYFYWYRQILGQKVEFLVSFYNNEISEKSEIFDDQFSVERPDGSNFTLKIRSTKLEDSAMYFCASSEALGPYEQYFGPGTRLTVT.

This clone has only one observation. The chain carries TRBV19 and TRBJ2-7; 10 bases agree with TRBD1. Trimming took 5 bases from V and 2 from J; bases not matched to a gene: 6. CDR3 length: 15 residues. Per the germline V gene, CDR1 is LNHDA and CDR2 is SQIVND (reference sequence). The CDR3 loop reads CASSLGQGGTYEQYF. CDR3 DNA sequence: TGTGCCAGTAGTCTTGGACAGGGGGGCACCTACGAGCAGTACTTC.

This chain joins TRBV19 and TRBJ2-7; 7 bases line up with TRBD1. Germline trimming cut 6 bases from V and 4 bases from J; bases unmatched to any gene: 12. The germline V gene encodes CDR1 LNHDA and CDR2 SQIVND (reference sequence). This CDR3 has 15 amino acids. The CDR3 protein is CASSPWGTASYEQYF. The CDR3 bases are TGTGCCAGTAGCCCCTGGGGGACAGCATCTTACGAGCAGTACTTC.

This chain connects TRBV5-4 to TRBJ2-5; 8 bases map to TRBD2. Germline V gene sequence: CDR1 SGHNT, CDR2 YYREEE (reference sequence). This CDR3 spans 16 amino acids. V shed 0 bases and J 2 bases; nucleotides not matched to a gene: 6. This CDR3 is CASSLDLGTRQETQYF. In DNA form, the CDR3 reads TGTGCCAGCAGCTTGGATTTGGGGACTAGGCAAGAGACCCAGTACTTC.

J is TRBJ2-7 and V is TRBV6-5; TRBD2 agrees at 7 bases. The V and J ends lost 8 bases and 2 bases, in that order; junction bases with no gene match: 6. The germline V gene encodes CDR1 MNHEY and CDR2 SVGAGI. CDR3 length: 13 amino acids. The CDR3 DNA follows: TGTGCCAGCGGTCCCCGGGAGGCCTACGAGCAGTACTTC. As protein: CASGPREAYEQYF.

The genes are TRBV14 and TRBJ2-1; TRBD2 matches 8 bases. The germline CDR1 and CDR2 sequences are SGHDN and FVKESK. The J segment lost 4 bases and the V segment lost 1 base, leaving 6 bases of the junction unmatched. The CDR3 consists of 16 residues. The CDR3 DNA sequence: TGTGCCAGCAGCCAAGTACTACTAGCGGTTTACAATGAGCAGTTCTTC. This gives the protein CASSQVLLAVYNEQFF.

The table lists this clone with a count of one. This rearrangement joins TRBV7-9 to TRBJ1-4; D may be TRBD1 (5 bases). From germline, CDR1 is SEHNR and CDR2 FQNEAQ (reference sequence). The CDR3 extends over 16 amino acids. V lost 4 bases to trimming and J lost 11 bases, with 23 bases between them. CDR3: CASSSQAGALLGKLFF. In DNA form, the CDR3 reads TGTGCCAGCAGCTCCCAGGCTGGGGCTCTTCTCGGTAAACTGTTTTTT.

The V and J genes are TRBV9 and TRBJ2-2; TRBD1 aligns across 9 bases. Losses at the gene ends were 1 base for V and 6 bases for J; bases not matched to a gene: 13. Germline V gene lookup returns CDR1 SGDLS and CDR2 YYNGEE. The CDR3 contains 18 residues. DNA of the CDR3: TGTGCCAGCAGCGTAAACCGCCACCGGACAGGGGTCCCCGGGGAGCTGTTTTTT. Translated: CASSVNRHRTGVPGELFF.

V gene TRBV9 combines with J gene TRBJ1-5; D is undetermined. The V gene's germline CDR1 is SGDLS and CDR2 YYNGEE. The CDR3 loop spans 15 amino acids. The V end lost 0 bases, the J end lost 1 base, and 8 bases lay between the germline ends. The CDR3 reads CASSVVSRSNQPQHF. CDR3 in DNA: TGTGCCAGCAGCGTAGTATCGCGGAGCAATCAGCCCCAGCATTTT.

This clone appeared once. The rearrangement joins TRBV15 to TRBJ2-7, with D possibly being TRBD2 (6 bases). This CDR3 has 13 residues. V was trimmed by 0 bases and J by 4 bases, leaving 7 bases between them. Germline V lookup: CDR1 LNHNV, CDR2 YYDKDF (reference sequence). The CDR3 nucleotides are TGTGCCACCAGCAGAGAAAGCGGGTACGAGCAGTACTTC. Protein sequence: CATSRESGYEQYF.

The chain combines TRBV3-1 (or the pseudogene TRBV3-2) with TRBJ1-1; possibly TRBD1 for D (6 bases). CDR1 and CDR2 from the germline V gene are LGHDT and YNNKEL (reference sequence). V was cut by 0 bases and J by 8 bases, with 19 bases left in between. The CDR3 spans 16 residues. CDR3 coding DNA: TGTGCCAGCAGCCAAGAACGGGGGGCTAGGGGCTCCGAAGCTTTCTTT. Protein sequence: CASSQERGARGSEAFF.

The chain combines TRBV12-5 with TRBJ2-1; 9 nucleotides match TRBD2. This CDR3 spans 14 amino acids. In germline, CDR1 is LGHNT, CDR2 FRNRAP. V shed 3 bases and J 6 bases; nucleotides not matched to a gene: 3. CDR3 in amino acids: CASGFGGRGNEQFF. CDR3 nucleotide sequence: TGTGCTAGTGGTTTTGGCGGGAGGGGCAATGAGCAGTTCTTC.

The V and J genes are TRBV7-9 and TRBJ1-1; no definite D call. There are 13 residues in the CDR3. CDR1 is SEHNR, CDR2 FQNEAQ, per germline (reference sequence). Trimming removed 8 bases from V and 5 bases from J, with 15 bases in between. The CDR3 sequence is CASETFSGTEAFF. CDR3 sequence (DNA): TGTGCCAGCGAGACATTCAGTGGGACTGAAGCTTTCTTT.

The chain couples TRBV27 to TRBJ2-3, with TRBD1 identical over 7 bases. CDR3 length: 15 amino acids. After removal of 7 bases from V and 3 bases from J, the junction contained 10 bases not matched to a gene. Germline V gene sequence: CDR1 MNHEY, CDR2 SMNVEV (reference sequence). CDR3 sequence: CASNIQQGYTDTQYF. In nucleotides, the CDR3 is TGTGCCAGCAACATTCAACAGGGGTATACAGATACGCAGTATTTT.

Here the CDR3 DNA reads TGTGCCAGCAGCTTCGGGACAGGGACCTACGAGCAGTACTTC. Translation gives CASSFGTGTYEQYF. The chain is built from TRBV11-3 and TRBJ2-5; the match to TRBD1 covers 9 bases. The J call could be wrong; TRBJ2-7 is a better fit for the DNA end. The CDR3 is made up of 14 amino acids. The germline V gene has CDR1 SGHNT and CDR2 YENEEA.

The chain has TRBV28 and TRBJ1-2; D gene ambiguous. V was trimmed by 2 bases and J by 5 bases, leaving 12 bases between them. CDR1 is MDHEN, CDR2 SYDVKM, per germline. The CDR3 sequence is 14 residues long. The DNA for the CDR3 is TGTGCCAGCAGTTTAACTGGCGGAGCGTATGGCTACACCTTC. Its protein product is CASSLTGGAYGYTF.

This chain links TRBV5-1 with TRBJ2-1; D perhaps matches TRBD2 (6 bases). Per germline, CDR1 SGHRS and CDR2 YFSETQ. The CDR3 has 14 residues. V was cut by 6 bases and J by 3 bases, with 13 bases left in between. The CDR3 DNA follows: TGCGCCAGCAACACCGGGACTGACTACAATGAGCAGTTCTTC. Protein sequence: CASNTGTDYNEQFF.

The chain links TRBV19 to TRBJ2-5; 9 bases align to TRBD2. V trimming: 4 bases; J trimming: 5 bases; junction bases outside the gene matches: 5. Germline-derived CDR1 and CDR2 are LNHDA and SQIVND (reference sequence). This CDR3 is built from 14 residues. In DNA, the CDR3 is TGTGCCAGTAGTAGCGGGGGGGCCTGGGAGACCCAGTACTTC. Encoded protein: CASSSGGAWETQYF.

This chain links TRBV7-2 with TRBJ2-6; possibly TRBD2 for D (6 bases). Germline V gene lookup returns CDR1 SGHTA and CDR2 FQGNSA. Trimming pared 0 bases from V and 0 bases from J, leaving 12 bases between. This CDR3 comprises 18 residues. The CDR3 bases are TGTGCCAGCAGCTTAGCGGCGGGAAGGTTCTCTGGGGCCAACGTCCTGACTTTC. Residues: CASSLAAGRFSGANVLTF.

This CDR3 reads CASSFSPRTPFIYEQYF. DNA of the CDR3: TGTGCCAGCAGTTTCTCACCCCGGACTCCATTTATCTACGAGCAGTACTTC. The chain is built from TRBV28 and TRBJ2-7, with TRBD2 as a possible D gene (5 bases). The V end lost 3 bases, the J end lost 3 bases, and 21 bases lay between the germline ends. Germline V gives CDR1 MDHEN, CDR2 SYDVKM. The CDR3 totals 17 residues.

V usage is TRBV19 and J usage is TRBJ2-3; TRBD2 agrees at 12 bases. After removal of 1 base from V and 3 bases from J, the junction contained 5 bases not matched to a gene. Germline CDR1 reads LNHDA; CDR2 reads SQIVND (reference sequence). This CDR3 is 17 amino acids long. In DNA, the CDR3 is TGTGCCAGTAGTATAGGGCGACTAGCGGGAGTTACAGATACGCAGTATTTT. Translation: CASSIGRLAGVTDTQYF.

The chain uses TRBV5-1 and TRBJ1-3; D is perhaps TRBD1 (5 bases). CDR1 and CDR2 (germline): SGHRS, YFSETQ. This CDR3 region has 17 residues. V was trimmed by 1 base and J by 4 bases, leaving 18 bases between them. The CDR3 DNA sequence: TGCGCCAGCAGCTTGAGAGTCGGCAGGGTATTAGGAAACACCATATATTTT. Protein sequence: CASSLRVGRVLGNTIYF.

The chain recombines TRBV19 with TRBJ2-5; a weak D match, TRBD2 (6 bases). CDR1 and CDR2 from the germline V gene are LNHDA and SQIVND (reference sequence). This CDR3 has 16 amino acids. V was cut by 1 base and J by 5 bases, with 17 bases left in between. The CDR3 here is CASSIGVAAGQETQYF. CDR3 in DNA: TGTGCCAGTAGTATAGGTGTTGCAGCGGGCCAGGAGACCCAGTACTTC.

The table lists this clone with a count of one. The genes are TRBV7-4 and TRBJ1-6; D gene unclear. This CDR3 region has 15 residues. Germline assignment: CDR1 SGHVT and CDR2 SQSDAQ. V was cut by 3 bases and J by 5 bases, with 11 bases left in between. The CDR3 DNA is TGTGCCAGCAGCTTGACAAGTTCTCATAATTCACCCCTCCACTTT. Translated: CASSLTSSHNSPLHF. The full variable domain, with the rest looked up from reference TRBV7-4 and TRBJ1-6, is GAGVSQSPRYKVAKRGRDVALRCDSISGHVTLYWYRQTLGQGSEVLTYSQSDAQRDKSGRPSGRFSAERPERSVSTLKIQRTEQGDSAVYLCASSLTSSHNSPLHFGNGTRLTVT.

The chain has TRBV28 and TRBJ2-1; 7 nucleotides match TRBD2. The trim removed 5 bases at V and 5 bases at J, leaving 12 bases unmatched. Germline loops: CDR1 MDHEN, CDR2 SYDVKM. This CDR3 spans 16 amino acids. CDR3 nucleotide sequence: TGTGCCAGCAGTCACCCCCTCGGGAGGCCCGACAATGAGCAGTTCTTC. As protein: CASSHPLGRPDNEQFF.

The J gene is TRBJ2-2, the V gene TRBV3-1 (or the pseudogene TRBV3-2), with a possible D match to TRBD1 (5 bases). The CDR3 is 17 residues long. The ends were cut back, 1 base at V and 1 base at J, with 13 bases in the middle. The germline V gene has CDR1 LGHDT and CDR2 YNNKEL (reference sequence). The CDR3 reads CASSQAGWQGNTGELFF. For the CDR3, the DNA is TGTGCCAGCAGCCAAGCAGGTTGGCAGGGGAACACCGGGGAGCTGTTTTTT.

Only a few counts were recorded for this clone. The chain has TRBV10-1 and TRBJ1-5, with 8 bases identical to TRBD1. The J segment lost 5 bases and the V segment lost 11 bases, leaving 8 bases of the junction unmatched. The CDR3 consists of 13 residues. Germline assignment: CDR1 WNHNN and CDR2 SYGVQD (reference sequence). The CDR3 nucleotides read TGCGCCTCCCAGCGGACAGGGCATCAGCCCCAGCATTTT. Its translation is CASQRTGHQPQHF.

The rearrangement uses TRBV11-2 and TRBJ2-1, with D possibly matching TRBD2 (6 bases). CDR3 length: 17 residues. The germline V gene encodes CDR1 SGHAT and CDR2 FQNNGV. The ends were cut back, 5 bases at V and 4 bases at J, with 21 bases in the middle. CDR3: CASSPRLGLAPYNEQFF. The CDR3 nucleotides are TGTGCCAGCAGCCCCCGCCTAGGGCTAGCGCCTTACAATGAGCAGTTCTTC. The full variable domain, its missing parts supplied by reference TRBV11-2 and TRBJ2-1, is EAGVAQSPRYKIIEKRQSVAFWCNPISGHATLYWYQQILGQGPKLLIQFQNNGVVDDSQLPKDRFSAERLKGVDSTLKIQPAKLEDSAVYLCASSPRLGLAPYNEQFFGPGTRLTVL.

CDR3 nucleotide sequence: TGTGCCATCAGTGAAAACGGGTACGAGCAGTACTTC. Translating gives CAISENGYEQYF. J is TRBJ2-7 and V is TRBV10-3, with D hard to call. CDR3 length equals 12 residues. In germline, CDR1 is ENHRY, CDR2 SYGVKD. The V end was cut by 3 bases, the J end by 4 bases, with 7 bases between.